The entry below gives a single T cell receptor beta chain sequence along with its context. Its cognate antigen is unknown. This record comes from a study of T cell responses to AZD1222 COVID-19 vaccine. Sequencing used immunoSEQ multiplex PCR; TCRdb keeps in-frame clones, though not all of them. The sample holds about 170,000 clones, about nine tenths seen once. Germline loops: CDR1 LNHDA, CDR2 SQIVND (reference sequence). V shed 7 bases, J shed 6 bases, and the junction held 14 bases outside the gene matches. There are 16 residues in the CDR3. Study-wide findings and caveats: At baseline, seropositivity was found in only six or seven AZD1222 recipients. Spike-wide coverage was observed for vaccine-associated CD4 TCRs, with dominant responses at 160-218 and 743-854. Breadth and depth of Spike-specific TCRs rose after two AZD1222 doses.

The receptor's source is an adult who received the MenACWY meningococcal vaccine as a control. The chain is built from TRBV19 and TRBJ1-1, with 10 positions matching TRBD1. The specimen comprised peripheral blood, sampled 28 days after the second dose of the MenACWY control vaccine. The chain's CDR3 is CASNGGQGIWGAEAFF. The CDR3 nucleotides are TGTGCCAGTAATGGGGGACAGGGGATTTGGGGTGCTGAAGCTTTCTTT.